This T cell receptor beta chain appears in the sequencing data of a study of regulatory T cells in long-lasting Graves disease (dated by TCRdb to 2020 to 2023). Regarding the complete study: In the newly diagnosed Graves' disease group, patients had been taking antithyroid drugs for less than 3 months. Peripheral blood TCR sequencing and RNA sequencing compared persistent Graves' disease patients with newly diagnosed Graves' disease patients. The study took place in China and was registered as a clinical trial. A total of around 35 samples underwent TCR sequencing, from roughly 13 patients with persistent Graves' disease and some 20 patients with newly diagnosed Graves' disease.

This clonotype was counted many times. Its cognate antigen has yet to be identified. Base qualities are missing; no much larger clone stands one base away. Beyond this particular receptor, the publication reports: Sequencing and analysis were restricted to the TCR beta chain. Persistent Graves' disease patients showed lower TCR Shannon entropy and fewer highly expanded clones than newly diagnosed patients, suggesting clonal expansion. Because the primary lesion, thyroid tissue, could not be accessed, the study looked at peripheral blood alone. Persistent disease showed preferential use of TRBV28, TRBJ1-2 and TRBJ2-5, whereas newly diagnosed disease favored TRBV20-1 and TRBJ2-1. A larger number of public clonotypes was shared among persistent patients (fewer than 3,000) than among newly diagnosed patients (around 870). The authors noted that the small sample size was a limitation that may lower accuracy.

Germline trimming: 1 base from V, 11 bases from J; junction bases outside gene matches: 14. There are 18 amino acids in the CDR3, from cysteine to phenylalanine inclusive. Kept here is only the CDR3 DNA, which spans 54 bases and is read in frame from base 1. Taken from the germline V gene, the CDR1 and CDR2 loops are SGHAT and FQNNGV. Library generation was performed with multiplex PCR. TCRdb shows the sequencer as Illumina HiSeq 4000. iRepertoire HTBI primers and Arm-PCR amplification of CDR3 regions were used to construct TCR beta libraries. PCR products were gel purified before sequencing. Per the original workflow: Gene usage analysis of CDR3 amino acid clonotypes relied on the approximately 60 TRBV and 14 TRBJ segments identified across samples. COPE and FqMerger were used to merge the filtered high-quality paired reads into contigs. Contigs were aligned with BLAST to IMGT TRBV, TRBD and TRBJ reference genes, and CDR3 was defined per IMGT. Any clonotype with a frequency above 0.1% was counted as a highly expanded clone. Shannon entropy served as the measure of repertoire diversity, while the Gini coefficient captured V-J evenness. A clonotype found in more than one individual was treated as public. TCRdb reprocessed the public reads (quality trimming at Q25 with fastp, clone calling with MiXCR) and kept in-frame beta chains. Identical CDR3 protein sequences are pooled into one entry, listed with their most common genes and DNA. In this record, the V and J calls reflect TCRdb's handling and not the investigators' own analysis. For this sample there are fewer than 650,000 distinct CDR3 sequences; 16% appear just once. The ten most abundant clones make up around 18% of the sample.

The time point label, as the study defines it: newly diagnosed GD, antithyroid drugs for less than 3 months. RNA was extracted from PBMCs in TRIzol for both TCR sequencing and RNA sequencing. Graves' disease was diagnosed according to American Thyroid Association guidelines. The patients came from an endocrinology department in Xi'an, China. Each patient gave 7.5 to 10 milliliters of peripheral blood, collected in an EDTA anticoagulant tube. Ficoll Paque Plus density gradient separation was used to isolate PBMCs, and no further T cell sorting was performed. An Agilent 2100 Bioanalyzer and agarose gel were used to assess RNA quality, and a NanoDrop 2000 was used to measure RNA concentration. These data were likewise used in another study, on T cells in Graves' hyperthyroidism and ophthalmopathy. Per the second study: Stable Graves' hyperthyroidism was defined as the absence of progression to ophthalmopathy over 18 months of follow-up. Hyperthyroidism patients were newly diagnosed, had a disease duration of under 2 months, and were aged 18 to 65 years. Any patient with an uncontrolled infection, another autoimmune disease, pregnancy or lactation was excluded. Clinical symptoms, serum thyroxine and TRAb, thyroid ultrasound, and orbital computed tomography formed the basis for the diagnoses. A first-round RT-PCR of the TCR CDR3 used the HTBI primer set with the Qiagen OneStep RT-PCR kit. Most expanded thyroid clonotypes (frequency above 0.001) were also found in blood, which suggests that blood repertoires may mirror thyroid immune responses. A 13 V-J signature model separated ophthalmopathy from stable hyperthyroidism, with 87.88% sensitivity and 81.08% specificity in cross-validation and 80%/75% in testing. During validation, the model predicted progression to ophthalmopathy a median of approximately 6 months ahead of onset, with roughly 65% sensitivity and more than 72% specificity. To identify TCR V-J signatures that set the groups apart, the researchers used a discovery cohort of more than 95 patients, made up of 40 to 45 with Graves' ophthalmopathy and some 55 with stable Graves' hyperthyroidism. Whether ophthalmopathy could be predicted prospectively was tested in an independent validation cohort made up of 18 hyperthyroidism patients plus 17 patients who later progressed to ophthalmopathy. The 100 or so discovery patients were randomly split 7:3 into training and test sets. In addition, the study compared T-cell repertoires in thyroid tissue and in blood from 6 or 7 Graves' hyperthyroidism patients. Following sampling, methimazole starting at 30 mg daily was given to hyperthyroidism patients, and high-dose intravenous methylprednisolone was given to ophthalmopathy patients. Libraries were constructed in a second round of multiplex PCR, after which size selection and purification were carried out. Libraries were sequenced paired-end with 100 bp reads on an Illumina HiSeq2000. SOAPnuke was used to process the raw data, throwing out any read that contained adapters or uncalled bases, had a mean Phred below 15, or lacked an exact constant-primer or identifier match. High-quality paired reads were merged using COPE v1.2.5, and each unique nucleotide sequence was defined as a clonotype. MiTCR v1.1 was used to align clonotypes to the IMGT TRBV, TRBD and TRBJ reference segments. Analysis was restricted to V-J combinations with a frequency above 0.0001, which covered 99.2% of repertoires. The TCS score was defined as F50 (clonal expansion) divided by E x V (chaos), with BLOSUM62-based TCRdist calculated between CDR3 peptides within each V-J. Welch's t-statistics and random forest reduced approximately 520 V-J features to 10 to 15, which were used in a naive Bayes classifier (R e1071). No statistical method was used to set the sample size in advance, and investigators knew the group allocation. The paper reports TCR Vbeta CDR3 sequencing of some 140 peripheral blood samples: 43 ophthalmopathy, under 80 hyperthyroidism and some 17 progressor patients.

Source: peripheral blood mononuclear cells (PBMCs), taken at new diagnosis, from a patient treated with antithyroid drugs. The sequence links TRBV11-2 to TRBJ1-6; 10 bases in between match TRBD1. This receptor was taken from a woman aged 30 to 39 with Graves disease. Donor details come from another sample of the same person, matched by shared clones. The nucleotide sequence reads as follows: TGTGCCAGCAGCTTAGTCTGGACCCCGGGACAGGGGCTCCCACCCCTCCACTTT. It translates to CASSLVWTPGQGLPPLHF.